Shown below are 22 T cell receptor beta chains from a single sample sequenced in a study of T cell repertoires in ileal Crohn's disease. Time point specified: inflamed ileum from the surgical specimen. This table comes from immunoSEQ multiplex PCR, and its TCRdb copy is limited to in-frame clones, with some not included. The top ten clones hold around 9.5% of a sample with 9,500 to 12,000 clones, around nine tenths of them seen once. Sequenced sample: ileal tissue. The receptors shown here come from an adult with Crohn's disease.

The J gene is TRBJ2-5, the V gene TRBV7-7; tentatively, D is TRBD1 (7 bases). Deletions cut 9 bases from V and 2 bases from J, with 16 bases between. Germline values: CDR1 SSHAT, CDR2 FNYEAQ (reference sequence). The CDR3 has 14 amino acids. The CDR3 DNA is TGTGCCAGTTCAGTACAGGGGAGGCAAGAGACCCAGTACTTC. As protein: CASSVQGRQETQYF.

V usage is TRBV4-1 and J usage is TRBJ2-7; D gene ambiguous. Germline CDR1 is MGHRA and CDR2 is YSYEKL. The V end was cut by 2 bases, the J end by 3 bases, with 11 bases between. This CDR3 is built from 14 residues. For the CDR3, the DNA is TGCGCCAGCAGCCAATATCTGTGGGACTACGAGCAGTACGTC. Amino acid sequence: CASSQYLWDYEQYV.

This rearrangement joins TRBV2 to TRBJ2-1, with D possibly TRBD1 on 5 matching bases. Germline-derived CDR1 and CDR2 are SNHLY and FYNNEI. V was shortened by 6 bases and J by 9 bases, with 12 bases between the two germline ends. The CDR3 covers 12 residues. CDR3 bases: TGTGCCAGCAGAGACAGTATAGGTGAGCAGTTCTTC. Translation gives CASRDSIGEQFF.

This chain joins TRBV6-1 and TRBJ2-3; 11 nucleotides agree with TRBD1. V lost 4 bases, J lost 2 bases, and 5 bases stayed unmatched. CDR1 is MNHNS and CDR2 is SASEGT in the germline V gene. There are 16 residues in the CDR3. Written as DNA, the CDR3 is TGTGCCAGCAGTGCCGGGACAGGGGGGACCACAGATACGCAGTATTTT. Protein product: CASSAGTGGTTDTQYF.

J is TRBJ1-6 and V is TRBV5-4; the D is unclear. Germline V lookup: CDR1 SGHNT, CDR2 YYREEE (reference sequence). V lost 1 base and J 0 bases, leaving 8 bases between the germline ends. CDR3 length equals 16 residues. The CDR3, as DNA: TGTGCCAGCAGCTTGCCCAGTGGCTCCTATAATTCACCCCTCCACTTT. This sequence encodes CASSLPSGSYNSPLHF. The variable domain in full, with the rest retrieved from reference TRBV5-4 and TRBJ1-6, is ETGVTQSPTHLIKTRGQQVTLRCSSQSGHNTVSWYQQALGQGPQFIFQYYREEENGRGNFPPRFSGLQFPNYSSELNVNALELDDSALYLCASSLPSGSYNSPLHFGNGTRLTVT.

V and J are TRBV9 and TRBJ1-1; D uncertain. This CDR3 spans 14 amino acids. Trimming removed 3 bases from V and 2 bases from J, with 11 bases in between. Germline V gene lookup returns CDR1 SGDLS and CDR2 YYNGEE. CDR3 in DNA: TGTGCCAGCAGCGCCTTGGATATCAACACTGAAGCTTTCTTT. Protein: CASSALDINTEAFF.

The V call is TRBV29-1, the J call TRBJ1-3; D not certain. Between the trimmed V and J ends, which lost 7 bases and 4 bases, there was a span of 11 bases. The CDR3 consists of 12 residues. CDR1 and CDR2 from the germline V gene are SQVTM and ANQGSEA. The CDR3 nucleotides are TGCAGCGGCAGAGATGACGGAAACACCATATATTTT. Amino acids: CSGRDDGNTIYF.

V and J are TRBV11-3 and TRBJ1-1; no reliable D call. The length of the CDR3 is 11 residues. Trimming left V 2 bases short and J 10 bases short, with 8 bases between. CDR1 and CDR2 from the germline V gene are SGHNT and YENEEA. This CDR3 is CASSLKEGAFF. Here the CDR3 DNA reads TGTGCCAGCAGCTTAAAAGAGGGAGCTTTCTTT.

About this clone itself: One junction end does not reproduce the germline sequence, and a read error may be involved. The chain joins TRBV6-1 to TRBJ1-3; D perhaps matches TRBD1 (6 bases). Germline CDR1 MNHNS, CDR2 SASEGT. The CDR3 length is 14 residues. CDR3 loop: CASSESIVRGGLSF. Here the CDR3 DNA reads TGTGCCAGCAGTGAAAGTATTGTTAGGGGGGGCCTTTCGTTT.

This clone occurred a few times. The chain links TRBV29-1 to TRBJ2-1, with D perhaps matching TRBD1 (7 bases). From germline, CDR1 is SQVTM and CDR2 ANQGSEA. V lost 6 bases, J lost 2 bases, and 20 bases lay in between. CDR3 length equals 16 residues. In nucleotides, the CDR3 is TGCAGCGTCGCGGGGATGACAGGGTTGGCCTACAATGAGCAGTTCTTC. Amino acids: CSVAGMTGLAYNEQFF.

This clone was detected a few times. The V gene is TRBV5-1, the J gene TRBJ2-2; D not resolved. Germline V gene lookup returns CDR1 SGHRS and CDR2 YFSETQ. CDR3 length: 12 residues. Deletions cut 4 bases from V and 1 base from J, with 2 bases between. Here the CDR3 DNA reads TGCGCCAGCAGCGTGAACACCGGGGAGCTGTTTTTT. It translates to CASSVNTGELFF.

The chain recombines TRBV10-3 with TRBJ2-3; 10 nucleotides align to TRBD2. V was pared by 4 bases and J by 1 base, with 2 bases of the junction left unmatched. The CDR3 runs 15 residues. Per the germline V gene, CDR1 is ENHRY and CDR2 is SYGVKD. CDR3 DNA sequence: TGTGCCATCAGTGTCCTAGCGGGAGGCACAGATACGCAGTATTTT. The encoded protein is CAISVLAGGTDTQYF.

The V gene is TRBV5-4, the J gene TRBJ2-2; a possible D gene is TRBD2 (6 bases). The CDR3 totals 14 residues. In germline, CDR1 is SGHNT, CDR2 YYREEE (reference sequence). V lost 1 base and J 8 bases, leaving 12 bases between the germline ends. CDR3 sequence (DNA): TGTGCCAGCAGCTTGAACCGGGAGTTAGGGGAGCTGTTTTTT. Protein: CASSLNRELGELFF.

The genes are TRBV7-9 and TRBJ2-6, with TRBD2 as a possible D gene (5 bases). V was shortened by 5 bases and J by 4 bases, with 9 bases between the two germline ends. The CDR3 is 14 amino acids. Germline values: CDR1 SEHNR, CDR2 FQNEAQ (reference sequence). DNA of the CDR3: TGTGCCAGCAGCGCCGGGGTCGGGGCCAACGTCCTGACTTTC. Its translation is CASSAGVGANVLTF.

V usage is TRBV5-6 and J usage is TRBJ1-2; no clear D gene. The CDR3 spans 15 residues. In germline, CDR1 is SGHDT, CDR2 YYEEEE. V lost 1 base, J lost 4 bases, and 14 bases lay in between. CDR3: CASSLSGNPLYGYTF. CDR3 in DNA: TGTGCCAGCAGCTTGTCTGGGAATCCGCTCTATGGCTACACCTTC.

V and J are TRBV29-1 and TRBJ2-3; D call uncertain. This CDR3 contains 14 residues. Germline CDR1 reads SQVTM; CDR2 reads ANQGSEA. Trimming shortened V by 6 bases and J by 4 bases, and 17 bases separated the two germline ends. CDR3 DNA sequence: TGCAGCGTACCCCTAACACCAAGACCAGATACGCAGTATTTT. The encoded protein is CSVPLTPRPDTQYF.

The gene calls are TRBV2 and TRBJ1-5; tentative D call: TRBD1 (5 bases). V was trimmed by 0 bases and J by 9 bases, leaving 15 bases between them. CDR1 SNHLY and CDR2 FYNNEI come from the germline V gene. This CDR3 region has 15 residues. CDR3 in amino acids: CASSEASGRQPPQHF. Here the CDR3 DNA reads TGTGCCAGCAGTGAAGCCTCAGGGAGGCAACCGCCCCAGCATTTT.

The chain has TRBV5-6 and TRBJ2-3; 10 bases match TRBD2. Germline assignment: CDR1 SGHDT and CDR2 YYEEEE. CDR3 length: 16 residues. Losses at the gene ends were 2 bases for V and 3 bases for J; bases not matched to a gene: 6. The CDR3 DNA follows: TGTGCCAGCAGCTTAGCGGGAGGGCTCAAAACAGATACGCAGTATTTT. It codes for CASSLAGGLKTDTQYF.

The chain recombines TRBV7-8 with TRBJ1-1, with 9 bases fitting TRBD1. The V gene end was trimmed by 5 bases and the J gene end by 7 bases; junction bases not matched to a gene: 2. This CDR3 comprises 12 residues. Germline CDR1 and CDR2: SGHVS and FQNEAQ. In DNA, the CDR3 is TGTGCCAGCAGCCGGGACAGGGTTGAAGCTTTCTTT. Its protein product is CASSRDRVEAFF.

V and J are TRBV18 and TRBJ2-7; unclear D gene. This CDR3 has 12 residues. Germline CDR1 reads KGHSH; CDR2 reads LQKENI. V lost 3 bases and J lost 3, with 6 bases in between. CDR3 nucleotides: TGTGCCAGCTCACCCTCGGACTACGAGCAGTACTTC. Amino acids: CASSPSDYEQYF.

The chain employs TRBV5-6 and TRBJ2-2; TRBD1 matches 7 bases. Germline assignment: CDR1 SGHDT and CDR2 YYEEEE. V was clipped by 3 bases and J by 5 bases; unmatched bases: 13. This CDR3 spans 17 amino acids. The CDR3 reads CASSSLGVGGGTGELFF. CDR3 coding DNA: TGTGCCAGCAGCTCCCTCGGGGTAGGGGGCGGAACCGGGGAGCTGTTTTTT.

The table lists this clone with a few counts. The V call is TRBV2, the J call TRBJ1-1; 10 bases are a match to TRBD1. Germline V lookup: CDR1 SNHLY, CDR2 FYNNEI. The CDR3 spans 13 residues. J gave up 4 bases and V 9 bases, and 5 bases lay outside the gene matches. CDR3 sequence (DNA): TGTGCCAGTACGACAGGGGGCATCACTGAAGCTTTCTTT. It translates to CASTTGGITEAFF.